This is a list of T cell receptor beta chains from one sample in a study of response to subunit inactivated influenza vaccine. TCRdb reprocessed the RT-PCR reads with MiXCR, giving one entry per CDR3 protein. The table records 500,000 to 550,000 distinct CDR3 sequences, under 9% of them present only once. The source was PBMCs from blood, collected less than 30 months after vaccination. These receptors came from a man aged 45 to 75 who received an inactivated influenza vaccine. Each CDR3 is given with its conserved first and last residue. D genes are given only for firm matches. The size of a clone is reported for some rows only, either as once, few or many, or as a class for expanded clones.

cdr3_nt cdr3_aa clone_size d_call j_call v_call
TGTGCCAGCAGGGACCCCGCGGAAGGGGTTGGTGTGACTGAAGCTTTCTTT CASRDPAEGVGVTEAFF few - TRBJ1-1 TRBV6-1
TGTGCCAGCACCTTGAAGGGGGAGCTGTTTTTT CASTLKGELFF few - TRBJ2-2 TRBV12-3/TRBV12-4
TGCAGCACGGGCCTTAGGTCTGAAGCTTTCTTT CSTGLRSEAFF many - TRBJ1-1 TRBV29-1
TGTGCCAGCAGCACCCAGACAGGCTACTACGAGCAGTACTTC CASSTQTGYYEQYF many - TRBJ2-7 TRBV7-2
TGTGCCAGCAACCTAGCGTCTATTAGCACAGATACGCAGTATTTT CASNLASISTDTQYF many - TRBJ2-3 TRBV2
TGTGCCAGTAGTATATTGGGACAGGATGACGAGCAGTACTTC CASSILGQDDEQYF few TRBD1 TRBJ2-7 TRBV19
TGTGCCAGCAGTCGGACAGCCTCCTACGAGCAGTACTTC CASSRTASYEQYF many - TRBJ2-7 TRBV12-3/TRBV12-4
TGCGCCAGCAGCTTGCTTTACAGGGGGAACACTGAAGCTTTCTTT CASSLLYRGNTEAFF few TRBD1 TRBJ1-1 TRBV5-1
TGTGCCGGCAGCCTCCCCCGTGGCCGCAATGAGCAGTTCTTC CAGSLPRGRNEQFF - - TRBJ2-1 TRBV2
TGTGCCAGCAGGAAGGGCGGCGGGGAGCTGTTTTTT CASRKGGGELFF - - TRBJ2-2 TRBV9
TGTGCCAGCAGCGTTGCCGGGGAGCTGTTTTTT CASSVAGELFF many - TRBJ2-2 TRBV9
TGCAGTGCTAGAAGACTAGCGGGAGATTTGGAGACCCAGTACTTC CSARRLAGDLETQYF - TRBD2 TRBJ2-5 TRBV20-1
TGTGCCAGCAGCTCAAATAGACAGCCACAAGAGACCCAGTACTTC CASSSNRQPQETQYF few - TRBJ2-5 TRBV5-5
TGTGCCAGCAGTTACTCGTTGTTTGATCAGCCCCAGCATTTT CASSYSLFDQPQHF few - TRBJ1-5 TRBV6-5
TGCGCCAGCAAGGGGGGGTGGGGGCAGGCCATGAACACTGAAGCTTTCTTT CASKGGWGQAMNTEAFF - - TRBJ1-1 TRBV10-2
TGCAGTCCCGGACAGGGGAGCTATGGCTACACCTTC CSPGQGSYGYTF few TRBD1 TRBJ1-2 TRBV20-1
TGTGCCAGCACTCTAACCTTGGGCAGGCCGGGGGAGCAGTACTTC CASTLTLGRPGEQYF - - TRBJ2-7 TRBV2
TGTGCCACCAGTGTCCCAGGGACAGGGCTGGAGACCCAGTACTTC CATSVPGTGLETQYF - TRBD1 TRBJ2-5 TRBV24-1
TGTGCCAGCAGCTTAGTATTCCGGACCGACAATGAGCAGTTCTTC CASSLVFRTDNEQFF few - TRBJ2-1 TRBV7-2
TGTGCCAGCAACCAGGGGCAGGGGGGCTATGGCTACACCTTC CASNQGQGGYGYTF few TRBD1 TRBJ1-2 TRBV9
TGTGCCAGCAGCTTAGCTCAAGTTAGCACAGATACGCAGTATTTT CASSLAQVSTDTQYF few - TRBJ2-3 TRBV7-9
TGTGCCACCAGTGATTTGGATGTTCCCAGGGAGTATTTT CATSDLDVPREYF - - TRBJ2-3 TRBV24-1
TGTGCCTGGAACCGGGACAGGTCGATAGATACGCAGTATTTT CAWNRDRSIDTQYF few TRBD1 TRBJ2-3 TRBV30
TGTGCCAGCAGTTCCTCGACTAGCGGGAGTGTCGAGCAGTACTTC CASSSSTSGSVEQYF - TRBD2 TRBJ2-7 TRBV12-3/TRBV12-4
TGTGCCAGCAGCCAGATAGTGGGTCGGGGCTACACCTTC CASSQIVGRGYTF - - TRBJ1-2 TRBV12-3/TRBV12-4
TGTGCCATCAGTGATAATGGGGTGGGTGGCACTGAAGCTTTCTTT CAISDNGVGGTEAFF few - TRBJ1-1 TRBV10-3
TGTGCCAGCAGTTTCCCCGGGGGGGAGCAGTTCTTC CASSFPGGEQFF many TRBD2 TRBJ2-1 TRBV27
TGCATTGGGACGGCTACCCTGAACACTGAAGCTTTCTTT CIGTATLNTEAFF many - TRBJ1-1 TRBV20-1
TGTGCCAGCAGCTTCCAACCGGGACAGGGGGGCAATGAGCAGTTCTTC CASSFQPGQGGNEQFF few TRBD1 TRBJ2-1 TRBV7-8
TGTGCCAGCAGCTCCCTGACGCCCGGGACACTTAATGAAAAACTGTTTTTT CASSSLTPGTLNEKLFF many - TRBJ1-4 TRBV5-6
TGTGCCAGCAGCGCCGTGCCAGGGGGAGGAACCGGGGAGCTGTTTTTT CASSAVPGGGTGELFF few - TRBJ2-2 TRBV5-8
TGTGCCAGCAGCTGGACAGGGTCCCAAGAGACCCAGTACTTC CASSWTGSQETQYF few TRBD1 TRBJ2-5 TRBV7-9
TGCGCCAGCAGCCAAGATCTCGGACAGGGTTTTCGCTACACCTTC CASSQDLGQGFRYTF - TRBD1 TRBJ1-2 TRBV4-3
TGTGCCAGCAGTTTACAAACTAGCGGGGCTTACAATGAGCAGTTCTTC CASSLQTSGAYNEQFF - TRBD2 TRBJ2-1 TRBV6-5
TGCAGCGTTGAGGGGCGAGTGACACAGAACACTGAAGCTTTCTTT CSVEGRVTQNTEAFF many - TRBJ1-1 TRBV29-1
TGTGCCAGCTCATCCCCCGGGACAGGGTTGTATGAGCAGTTCTTC CASSSPGTGLYEQFF few TRBD1 TRBJ2-1 TRBV18
TGCGCCAGCAGCCAAGATTCCCTAAGACTGGGCTACGGGGATGAGCAGTTCTTC CASSQDSLRLGYGDEQFF many - TRBJ2-1 TRBV4-3
TGCAGTGCTGGAACCTTGGTCCATGGCTACACCTTC CSAGTLVHGYTF few - TRBJ1-2 TRBV20-1
TGTGCCTGGAGTGATTCTAGCTCCTACAATGAGCAGTTCTTC CAWSDSSSYNEQFF few - TRBJ2-1 TRBV30
TGTGCCAGCAGCGGATCCCGAGAACCGAATCGGCGATTCGGCCCCCTCCCTTCAACAGATACGCAGTATTTT CASSGSREPNRRFGPLPSTDTQYF many - TRBJ2-3 TRBV9
TGCAGTGCTAGAGTAGGAGACGAGCAGTACTTC CSARVGDEQYF many - TRBJ2-7 TRBV20-1
TGTGCCAGCAGCTTGACCCTGTACCAAGAGACCCAGTACTTC CASSLTLYQETQYF few - TRBJ2-5 TRBV7-2
TGTGCCACCAGTGATCTCCGACAGGGGTATGGCTACACCTTC CATSDLRQGYGYTF many TRBD1 TRBJ1-2 TRBV24-1